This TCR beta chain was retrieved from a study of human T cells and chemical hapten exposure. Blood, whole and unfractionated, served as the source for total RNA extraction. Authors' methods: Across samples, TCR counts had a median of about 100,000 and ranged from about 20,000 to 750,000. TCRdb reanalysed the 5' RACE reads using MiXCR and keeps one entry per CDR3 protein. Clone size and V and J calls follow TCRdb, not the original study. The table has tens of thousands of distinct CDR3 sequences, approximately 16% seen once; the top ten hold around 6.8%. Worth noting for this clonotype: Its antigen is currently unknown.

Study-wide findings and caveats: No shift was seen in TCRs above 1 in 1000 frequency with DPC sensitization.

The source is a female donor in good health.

The CDR3 DNA is TGTGCCAGCAGTTACTCTCCACAGGGGATCGGCTACACCTTC. It specifies CASSYSPQGIGYTF. This rearrangement joins TRBV6-2 or TRBV6-3 to TRBJ1-2; 7 positions agree with TRBD1. The V gene end was trimmed by 0 bases and the J gene end by 8 bases; junction bases not matched to a gene: 6. Germline V gene data show CDR1 as MNHEY and CDR2 as SVGEGT. The CDR3 is 14 residues long.